This T cell receptor (beta chain) comes out of a study of beta chain features in type 1 diabetes. In its sample, this clone was seen a few times. The antigen remains undetermined. Whole-study findings and limits: The study notes PCR might favor shorter templates equally in patients and controls.

The length of the CDR3 is 15 residues. The germline V gene has CDR1 SGHRS and CDR2 YFSETQ. V gave up 4 bases and J gave up 1 base; unmatched junction bases: 2. Reverse transcription of all isolated RNA meant that expressed TCRB transcripts were sequenced. Method: immunoSEQ multiplex PCR; TCRdb's copy keeps in-frame clones and lacks some. The sample yields 900,000 or so clones, roughly 17% seen once. The chain employs TRBV5-1 and TRBJ2-3; 11 positions agree with TRBD2. This clonotype originated in a woman aged 18 to 35 in good health. The sequenced material came from naive CD4+ T cells from blood. CDR3 sequence reads: CASSGGLAGTDTQYF. DNA of the CDR3: TGCGCCAGCAGCGGGGGACTAGCGGGCACAGATACGCAGTATTTT.